The 22 T cell receptor beta chains listed next were all sequenced from one sample in a study of Graves' ophthalmopathy and Graves' hyperthyroidism. Amplifying from RNA transcripts, the study obtained TCR beta CDR3 regions. First-round RT-PCR with HTBI primers preceded a second-round multiplex PCR. One entry per CDR3 protein, called by TCRdb with MiXCR from the multiplex PCR reads. The table has 400,000 or so distinct CDR3 sequences, 17% seen once. The specimen sequenced was peripheral blood. These receptors all come from an adult woman with stable Graves' hyperthyroidism.

This clonotype came up many times. This chain connects TRBV19 to TRBJ1-5; D is perhaps TRBD1 (6 bases). V shed 3 bases and J shed 3 bases, with 21 bases lying between them. This CDR3 is 18 amino acids long. Germline CDR1 reads LNHDA; CDR2 reads SQIVND (reference sequence). CDR3 loop: CASSILFYGAGANQPQHF. DNA for the CDR3: TGTGCCAGTAGTATTCTTTTTTATGGCGCAGGGGCCAATCAGCCCCAGCATTTT. Combining the CDR3 with reference TRBV19 and TRBJ1-5 gives the whole variable domain DGGITQSPKYLFRKEGQNVTLSCEQNLNHDAMYWYRQDPGQGLRLIYYSQIVNDFQKGDIAEGYSVSREKKESFPLTVTSAQKNPTAFYLCASSILFYGAGANQPQHFGDGTRLSIL.

This clonotype was found many times. The CDR3 loop is CASSTSGQQETQYF. The CDR3 region has the DNA TGCGCCAGCAGCACCTCGGGACAGCAAGAGACCCAGTACTTC. V gene TRBV5-1 combines with J gene TRBJ2-5; 7 bases map to TRBD1. The CDR3 has 14 residues. Germline CDR1 and CDR2: SGHRS and YFSETQ. Trimming cost V 4 bases and J 2 bases; bases outside gene matches: 5.

This clonotype has ten or more counts. The chain uses TRBV12-3 or TRBV12-4 and TRBJ2-2; D remains ambiguous. The CDR3 covers 13 residues. Trimming left V 3 bases short and J 4 bases short, with 6 bases between. Here the CDR3 reads CASSLIRTGELFF. The CDR3 DNA follows: TGTGCCAGCAGTTTGATACGCACCGGGGAGCTGTTTTTT.

This clonotype has at least ten counts. The chain combines TRBV20-1 with TRBJ2-7, with unresolved D. The CDR3 length is 13 residues. The ends were cut back, 3 bases at V and 4 bases at J, with 13 bases in the middle. From germline, CDR1 is DFQATT and CDR2 SNEGSKA (reference sequence). The chain's CDR3 is CSARWAAQYEQYF. Written as DNA, the CDR3 is TGCAGTGCTAGGTGGGCGGCTCAGTACGAGCAGTACTTC.

V gene TRBV4-1 combines with J gene TRBJ2-7, with TRBD1 matching 12 bases. The CDR3 has 15 amino acids. The ends lost 3 bases at V and 2 bases at J; junction bases unmatched: 2. Germline values: CDR1 MGHRA, CDR2 YSYEKL. The CDR3 DNA reads as TGCGCCAGCAGCCAGGGGACAGGGGGCCCCTACGAGCAGTACTTC. This translates into CASSQGTGGPYEQYF.

The V gene is TRBV11-2, the J gene TRBJ1-1; 7 nucleotides agree with TRBD1. The trim removed 2 bases at V and 4 bases at J, leaving 4 bases unmatched. CDR1 and CDR2 (germline): SGHAT, FQNNGV. The length of the CDR3 is 14 residues. The CDR3 DNA reads TGTGCCAGCAGCTTATGGCGGACAGGCACTGAAGCTTTCTTT. This encodes CASSLWRTGTEAFF.

Ten or more counts support this clonotype. The rearrangement joins TRBV6-1 to TRBJ2-7; D remains unclear. The CDR3 is 13 residues long. V lost 7 bases and J lost 1, with 11 bases in between. Germline CDR1 reads MNHNS; CDR2 reads SASEGT. The CDR3 DNA reads TGTGCCAGCACCCCCGCTGCGTCCTACGAGCAGTACTTC. Translated, it gives CASTPAASYEQYF.

The rearrangement uses TRBV7-3 and TRBJ1-2; D gene unclear. The V end was cut by 5 bases, the J end by 0 bases, with 7 bases between. The germline gives CDR1 SGHTA, CDR2 FQGTGA. The CDR3 length is 13 residues. Here the CDR3 DNA reads TGTGCCAGCAGCCAAGGACCTAACTATGGCTACACCTTC. Protein: CASSQGPNYGYTF. Variable domain in full (rest from reference TRBV7-3 and TRBJ1-2): GAGVSQTPSNKVTEKGKYVELRCDPISGHTALYWYRQSLGQGPEFLIYFQGTGAADDSGLPNDRFFAVRPEGSVSTLKIQRTERGDSAVYLCASSQGPNYGYTFGSGTRLTVV.

The sample holds many counts of this clonotype. This rearrangement joins TRBV20-1 to TRBJ2-7, with a tentative D call TRBD2 (6 bases). With 6 bases removed from V and 3 bases from J, the gap between germline ends came to 15 bases. Germline CDR1 is DFQATT and CDR2 is SNEGSKA (reference sequence). The CDR3 totals 13 residues. The CDR3 nucleotides read TGCAGTGCGGGGTCGGGGGATCACTACGAGCAGTACTTC. This encodes CSAGSGDHYEQYF.

This clonotype was recorded many times. V is TRBV6-2 or TRBV6-3 and J is TRBJ2-7; D might be TRBD2 (6 bases). This CDR3 contains 15 residues. The V gene's germline CDR1 is MNHEY and CDR2 SVGEGT. Trimming left V 4 bases short and J 1 base short, with 14 bases between. CDR3 DNA sequence: TGTGCCAGCAGTTTGGAGGGGCGCGTGTCCTACGAGCAGTACTTC. Translating gives CASSLEGRVSYEQYF.

With respect to this clonotype: The conserved closing phenylalanine or tryptophan is absent in this CDR3, likely reflecting a read error. V is TRBV20-1 and J is TRBJ2-7, with D possibly TRBD1 on 5 matching bases. The CDR3 has 14 residues. V was shortened by 6 bases and J by 0 bases, with 15 bases between the two germline ends. Germline-derived CDR1 and CDR2 are DFQATT and SNEGSKA (reference sequence). The chain's CDR3 is CSAMNRGNSYEQYC. The CDR3 DNA sequence: TGCAGTGCCATGAATAGGGGTAACTCCTACGAGCAGTACTGC.

This clonotype was counted many times. V gene TRBV6-2 or TRBV6-3 combines with J gene TRBJ2-5, with 15 bases that match TRBD2. The CDR3 length is 19 residues. Germline CDR1 and CDR2: MNHEY and SVGEGT. Germline trimming cut 6 bases from V and 2 bases from J; bases unmatched to any gene: 13. CDR3 loop: CASRRRTSGREDLQETQYF. CDR3 coding DNA: TGTGCCAGCAGACGAAGGACTAGCGGGAGGGAAGATTTACAAGAGACCCAGTACTTC.

This clonotype was found a few times. The chain recombines TRBV7-8 with TRBJ2-5; TRBD2 matches 7 bases. This CDR3 is 14 amino acids long. V was pared by 0 bases and J by 4 bases, with 2 bases of the junction left unmatched. Per the germline V gene, CDR1 is SGHVS and CDR2 is FQNEAQ. The CDR3 DNA reads TGTGCCAGCAGCTTAGCACTAGCGTTAGAGACCCAGTACTTC. Its protein is CASSLALALETQYF.

The chain recombines TRBV4-1 with TRBJ1-2; TRBD1 matches at 7 bases. Germline CDR1 is MGHRA and CDR2 is YSYEKL. V lost 0 bases and J lost 5; bases outside the gene matches: 15. The CDR3 covers 18 residues. CDR3 loop: CASSQELGTAGGLYGYTF. The DNA of the CDR3 is TGCGCCAGCAGCCAAGAATTGGGGACGGCAGGGGGTTTATATGGCTACACCTTC.

This clonotype has ten or more counts. The chain uses TRBV7-8 and TRBJ2-7, with D uncertain. The CDR3 sequence is 13 residues long. Trimming took 3 bases from V and 0 from J, leaving 6 bases between them. Germline lookup yields CDR1 SGHVS and CDR2 FQNEAQ. CDR3 sequence: CASSLRHSYEQYF. The CDR3 coding sequence is TGTGCCAGCAGCTTGAGACACTCCTACGAGCAGTACTTC.

Many counts were recorded for this clonotype. The chain carries TRBV4-3 and TRBJ2-5; unclear D gene. Looked up from germline, CDR1 is LGHNA and CDR2 is YSLEER. The CDR3 contains 14 residues. V was shortened by 6 bases and J by 2 bases, with 13 bases between the two germline ends. CDR3 protein: CASRGPRRQETQYF. The CDR3 nucleotides are TGCGCCAGCAGAGGGCCCCGGAGACAAGAGACCCAGTACTTC.

The table lists this clonotype with many counts. This rearrangement joins TRBV28 to TRBJ1-1; 7 positions agree with TRBD1. Germline V gives CDR1 MDHEN, CDR2 SYDVKM. V lost 3 bases and J lost 6; bases outside the gene matches: 7. The CDR3 is made up of 14 amino acids. CDR3 sequence (DNA): TGTGCCAGCAGTTTCAAGACAGGGTGGGCTGAAGCTTTCTTT. Translation: CASSFKTGWAEAFF. Drawing the rest from reference TRBV28 and TRBJ1-1, the complete variable domain is DVKVTQSSRYLVKRTGEKVFLECVQDMDHENMFWYRQDPGLGLRLIYFSYDVKMKEKGDIPEGYSVSREKKERFSLILESASTNQTSMYLCASSFKTGWAEAFFGQGTRLTVV.

This clonotype came up many times. This chain connects TRBV11-1 to TRBJ2-7, with no clear D. Trimming removed 4 bases from V and 2 bases from J, with 18 bases in between. The CDR3 totals 16 residues. Looked up from germline, CDR1 is SGHAT and CDR2 is FQDESV (reference sequence). This chain's CDR3 is CASSSVGAPRTYEQYF. CDR3 coding DNA: TGTGCCAGCAGCTCAGTCGGAGCTCCCAGGACCTACGAGCAGTACTTC.

This clonotype appeared many times. This sequence joins TRBV7-6 and TRBJ1-3; D perhaps matches TRBD1 (6 bases). V shed 5 bases and J shed 0 bases, with 8 bases lying between them. The CDR3 has 14 residues. Germline V lookup: CDR1 SGHVS, CDR2 FNYEAQ. For the CDR3, the DNA is TGTGCCAGCAGCGACAGGTCCTCTGGAAACACCATATATTTT. Translating gives CASSDRSSGNTIYF.

This clonotype was found many times. V is TRBV6-5 and J is TRBJ1-1; no definite D call. This CDR3 has 16 residues. CDR1 is MNHEY, CDR2 SVGAGI, per germline. Between the trimmed V and J ends, which lost 7 bases and 3 bases, there was a span of 21 bases. The CDR3 region is CASTLPVEEDYTEAFF. The CDR3 DNA reads TGTGCCAGCACGCTACCGGTGGAGGAGGACTACACTGAAGCTTTCTTT.

Ten or more counts support this clonotype. The chain joins TRBV11-2 to TRBJ2-7, with 10 bases aligning to TRBD1. J was trimmed by 2 bases and V by 0 bases; bases with no gene match: 4. The germline gives CDR1 SGHAT, CDR2 FQNNGV. The CDR3 is made up of 16 amino acids. The CDR3 DNA is TGTGCCAGCAGCTTAGAATGGACAGGGGGTCCCTACGAGCAGTACTTC. It codes for CASSLEWTGGPYEQYF.

This clonotype was counted at least ten times. This chain connects TRBV4-1 to TRBJ2-5; the D is unclear. The V gene lost 4 bases and the J gene lost 2 bases, with 8 bases spanning the gap. The CDR3 covers 13 residues. Per the germline V gene, CDR1 is MGHRA and CDR2 is YSYEKL. CDR3 in amino acids: CASSPQLQETQYF. The CDR3 coding sequence is TGCGCCAGCAGCCCGCAGCTACAAGAGACCCAGTACTTC.